The 31 T cell receptor beta chains reported below all come from one sample, sequenced in a study of read filtering for tumor transcriptome and immune sequencing. The library was built from 400 ng RNA with molecular barcoded adaptors for alpha/delta and beta/gamma chains. In TCRdb, the reads were re-called with MiXCR into one record per CDR3 protein. The table lists some 46,000 distinct CDR3 sequences, roughly 12% of them singletons. The sample was a population of CD138-negative cells sorted from bone marrow. Source of these receptors: a donor over 35 with multiple myeloma.

This clonotype was picked up many times. The CDR3 nucleotides are TGCAGTGCTCGCCGGGACAGCCTAGTTCAGCCCCAGCATTTT. It translates to CSARRDSLVQPQHF. The chain employs TRBV20-1 and TRBJ1-5; TRBD1 matches 7 bases. V lost 5 bases to trimming and J lost 6 bases; unmatched junction nucleotides: 10. CDR3 length equals 14 residues. Germline values: CDR1 DFQATT, CDR2 SNEGSKA (reference sequence).

The sample holds many counts of this clonotype. The chain has TRBV6-1 and TRBJ2-4; 13 bases are a match to TRBD2. The CDR3 spans 17 residues. Germline loops: CDR1 MNHNS, CDR2 SASEGT. After removal of 3 bases from V and 8 bases from J, the junction contained 10 bases not matched to a gene. The CDR3 DNA reads TGTGCCAGCAGTGACAGGTTCACCGGGACTAGCGGGGACATTCAGTACTTC. Its translation is CASSDRFTGTSGDIQYF.

The table lists this clonotype with many counts. This chain joins TRBV29-1 and TRBJ2-2; the match to TRBD1 covers 8 bases. Per the germline V gene, CDR1 is SQVTM and CDR2 is ANQGSEA. This CDR3 contains 14 residues. The ends lost 2 bases at V and 5 bases at J; junction bases unmatched: 4. The CDR3 region has the DNA TGCAGCGTTGAACGGACAGGGAGTACCGGGGAGCTGTTTTTT. Translation: CSVERTGSTGELFF.

The chain employs TRBV20-1 and TRBJ2-5; D perhaps matches TRBD1 (6 bases). CDR3 length: 15 residues. Germline values: CDR1 DFQATT, CDR2 SNEGSKA (reference sequence). The V end lost 8 bases, the J end lost 1 base, and 20 bases lay between the germline ends. Written as DNA, the CDR3 is TGCAGTCAAACACGCAGGGGCTCGGGCCAAGAGACCCAGTACTTC. It is translated as CSQTRRGSGQETQYF.

The chain is built from TRBV3-1 and TRBJ2-3, with TRBD2 identical over 10 bases. V was pared by 4 bases and J by 5 bases, with 3 bases of the junction left unmatched. There are 14 residues in the CDR3. Germline V CDR1 and CDR2: LGHDT, YNNKEL (reference sequence). CDR3 loop: CASSRRLAGDTQYF. CDR3 nucleotide sequence: TGTGCCAGCAGCCGAAGACTAGCGGGAGATACGCAGTATTTT.

This clonotype was seen more than once but under ten times. This may come from a read error, since a much larger clone is one base off. J is TRBJ2-7 and V is TRBV12-3 or TRBV12-4; D gene unclear. The CDR3 is made up of 13 amino acids. The chain's CDR3 is CASGLQPTYEQYF. The CDR3 nucleotides are TGTGCCAGCGGTTTACAGCCCACGTACGAGCAGTACTTC.

This clonotype was detected ten times or more. This chain links TRBV12-3 or TRBV12-4 with TRBJ2-2; D not certain. The CDR3 is 16 amino acids. The ends were cut back, 3 bases at V and 0 bases at J, with 11 bases in the middle. CDR3 DNA: TGTGCCAGCAGTTTCTTTGTCGGTGCGAACACCGGGGAGCTGTTTTTT. As protein: CASSFFVGANTGELFF.

Regarding this clonotype: One base away lies a much larger clone, so this may be a sequencing read error. The chain employs TRBV3-1 and TRBJ2-3; no clear D. The CDR3 has 16 residues. With 5 bases removed from V and 4 bases from J, the gap between germline ends came to 19 bases. Germline V CDR1 and CDR2: LGHDT, YNNKEL (reference sequence). CDR3 in DNA: TGTGCCAGCAGCTTGGTGATTAGCCTCTTGGCAGATACGCAGTATTTT. The encoded protein is CASSLVISLLADTQYF.

In its sample, this clonotype was seen once. Mismatch with germline at one junction end may stem from a read error. The chain uses TRBV2 and TRBJ2-7, with D possibly being TRBD1 or TRBD2 (5 bases each). The length of the CDR3 is 13 residues. The germline gives CDR1 SNHLY, CDR2 FYNNEI. The CDR3 region has the DNA TGTGCTAGCAGTGCCAAGGGGACGTTAAAGCAGAACTTC. Encoded protein: CASSAKGTLKQNF. The whole variable domain, filled in from reference TRBV2 and TRBJ2-7, reads EPEVTQTPSHQVTQMGQEVILRCVPISNHLYFYWYRQILGQKVEFLVSFYNNEISEKSEIFDDQFSVERPDGSNFTLKIRSTKLEDSAMYFCASSAKGTLKQNFGPGTRLTVT.

In this sample, this clonotype turned up many times. The gene calls are TRBV4-1 and TRBJ2-1; TRBD1 aligns across 9 bases. Per the germline V gene, CDR1 is MGHRA and CDR2 is YSYEKL. The CDR3 loop spans 16 amino acids. V was clipped by 0 bases and J by 2 bases; unmatched bases: 2. In DNA, the CDR3 is TGCGCCAGCAGCCAAGATAGGGACAGGGCCTACAATGAGCAGTTCTTC. Encoded protein: CASSQDRDRAYNEQFF.

Details on this clonotype: A far larger clone is just one base off, so this is likely a read error. This sequence joins TRBV11-2 and TRBJ2-2; possibly TRBD2 for D (7 bases). The ends were cut back, 5 bases at V and 0 bases at J, with 10 bases in the middle. The CDR3 runs 15 residues. The germline V gene has CDR1 SGHAT and CDR2 FQNNGV. The CDR3 is CASSGEGANTGELFF. Here the CDR3 DNA reads TGTGCCAGCAGCGGGGAGGGGGCGAACACCGGGGAGCTGTTTTTT. The full variable domain, its missing parts supplied by reference TRBV11-2 and TRBJ2-2, is EAGVAQSPRYKIIEKRQSVAFWCNPISGHATLYWYQQILGQGPKLLIQFQNNGVVDDSQLPKDRFSAERLKGVDSTLKIQPAKLEDSAVYLCASSGEGANTGELFFGEGSRLTVL.

This clonotype showed up many times. The chain joins TRBV18 to TRBJ1-2; D gene uncertain. This CDR3 region has 16 residues. The V end lost 3 bases, the J end lost 0 bases, and 14 bases lay between the germline ends. The germline V gene encodes CDR1 KGHSH and CDR2 LQKENI. This CDR3 is CASSPSPAAANYGYTF. The CDR3 coding sequence is TGTGCCAGCTCACCGTCCCCGGCAGCCGCTAACTATGGCTACACCTTC. Full variable domain (outside the CDR3, taken from reference TRBV18 and TRBJ1-2): NAGVMQNPRHLVRRRGQEARLRCSPMKGHSHVYWYRQLPEEGLKFMVYLQKENIIDESGMPKERFSAEFPKEGPSILRIQQVVRGDSAAYFCASSPSPAAANYGYTFGSGTRLTVV.

This clonotype was detected many times. This rearrangement joins TRBV12-3 or TRBV12-4 to TRBJ1-1; possible D gene TRBD1, 5 bases. V lost 10 bases and J lost 5, with 17 bases in between. CDR3 size: 13 residues. DNA of the CDR3: TGTGCCACCGGTGGAGAGGGGACGACTGAAGCTTTCTTT. It codes for CATGGEGTTEAFF.

With respect to this clonotype: This CDR3 is missing its conserved last phenylalanine or tryptophan, likely due to a read error. The limits of the CDR3 on the DNA are not certain, so only TCRdb's listed CDR3 is given. The chain joins TRBV6-5 to TRBJ2-1; the table's D call of TRBD1 was not tested on the DNA. Germline V lookup: CDR1 MNHEY, CDR2 SVGAGI. The CDR3 spans 14 amino acids, including both terminal residues. CDR3 region: CASSLQGVLDEQIS.

The sample holds many counts of this clonotype. The genes are TRBV29-1 and TRBJ2-5, with D uncertain. The ends were cut back, 4 bases at V and 5 bases at J, with 11 bases in the middle. The germline V gene encodes CDR1 SQVTM and CDR2 ANQGSEA. The CDR3 spans 12 residues. Written as DNA, the CDR3 is TGCAGCGTTGTGGGGAACAGTGAGACCCAGTACTTC. The encoded protein is CSVVGNSETQYF.

This clonotype was seen ten or more times. The V and J genes are TRBV2 and TRBJ2-1, with D uncertain. V was clipped by 7 bases and J by 8 bases, with 12 bases between them. The CDR3 loop spans 12 amino acids. Germline values: CDR1 SNHLY, CDR2 FYNNEI. CDR3 bases: TGTGCCAGCAATCGATACGGCGATGAGCAGTTCTTC. Translated, it gives CASNRYGDEQFF. Variable domain in full (rest from reference TRBV2 and TRBJ2-1): EPEVTQTPSHQVTQMGQEVILRCVPISNHLYFYWYRQILGQKVEFLVSFYNNEISEKSEIFDDQFSVERPDGSNFTLKIRSTKLEDSAMYFCASNRYGDEQFFGPGTRLTVL.

Worth noting for this clonotype: A far larger clone is just one base off, so this is likely a read error. The chain uses TRBV7-9 and TRBJ2-1; D is ambiguous. CDR1 is SEHNR and CDR2 is FQNEAQ in the germline V gene (reference sequence). The CDR3 is made up of 13 amino acids. CDR3 sequence reads: CASSLGAYNEQLF. CDR3 bases: TGTGCCAGCAGCTTAGGAGCTTACAATGAGCAGCTCTTC.

Comment on this clonotype: A read error likely explains this, since a far larger clone differs by one base. The chain employs TRBV12-3 or TRBV12-4 and TRBJ2-2, with D perhaps matching TRBD2 (5 bases). The CDR3 runs to 13 residues. CDR3 sequence (DNA): TGTGCCAGCAGTTTATCCCTTACCGGGGAGCTGGTTTTT. Protein product: CASSLSLTGELVF.

This clonotype ranks as medium-sized. The chain joins TRBV28 to TRBJ2-1; D ambiguous. Trimming left V 7 bases short and J 4 bases short, with 8 bases between. Germline V gene sequence: CDR1 MDHEN, CDR2 SYDVKM. This CDR3 contains 12 residues. The CDR3 DNA reads TGTGCCAGCACCGACCAGTACAATGAGCAGTTCTTC. Translated, it gives CASTDQYNEQFF.

Many counts were recorded for this clonotype. This chain links TRBV7-2 with TRBJ2-7, with a tentative D call TRBD1 (6 bases). The germline CDR1 and CDR2 sequences are SGHTA and FQGNSA. The length of the CDR3 is 16 residues. V lost 0 bases and J lost 2, with 14 bases in between. The CDR3 DNA reads TGTGCCAGCAGCTTAGCTCCTACAGGGCGGGCCTACGAGCAGTACTTC. Amino acid sequence: CASSLAPTGRAYEQYF. The full variable domain, rest sourced from reference TRBV7-2 and TRBJ2-7, is GAGVSQSPSNKVTEKGKDVELRCDPISGHTALYWYRQSLGQGLEFLIYFQGNSAPDKSGLPSDRFSAERTGGSVSTLTIQRTQQEDSAVYLCASSLAPTGRAYEQYFGPGTRLTVT.

This clonotype has a count of ten or more. This may be a read error: a much more frequent sequence differs by one nucleotide. The chain joins TRBV2 to TRBJ2-1; perhaps TRBD2 as D (5 bases). The CDR3 runs 13 residues. CDR1 SNHLY and CDR2 FYNNEI come from the germline V gene. CDR3 protein: CAGKSLGVNGQFF. For the CDR3, the DNA is TGTGCCGGAAAATCACTAGGAGTCAATGGGCAGTTCTTC.

For this clonotype: A far bigger clonotype differs at one base, so this is likely a read error. The DNA for the CDR3 is TGTGCCGGCAGCTTAAATAGCGGGAGGGAGCAGTACTTC. It translates to CAGSLNSGREQYF. The chain joins TRBV7-9 to TRBJ2-7, with 10 bases aligning to TRBD2. The CDR3 totals 13 residues. Germline values: CDR1 SEHNR, CDR2 FQNEAQ (reference sequence). The full variable domain, rest sourced from reference TRBV7-9 and TRBJ2-7, is DTGVSQNPRHKITKRGQNVTFRCDPISEHNRLYWYRQTLGQGPEFLTYFQNEAQLEKSRLLSDRFSAERPKGSFSTLEIQRTEQGDSAMYLCAGSLNSGREQYFGPGTRLTVT.

The table lists this clonotype with a count of one. One base separates it from a far larger clone, so it is likely a read error. CDR3 region: CASSLTSDRGPNEQFF. The CDR3 coding sequence is TGTGCCAGCAGCTTAACGTCGGACAGGGGGCCGAATGAGCAGTTCTTC. This chain links TRBV7-9 with TRBJ2-1; TRBD1 matches 11 bases. Germline assignment: CDR1 SEHNR and CDR2 FQNEAQ (reference sequence). Unmatched junction bases numbered 7, after V lost 2 bases and J lost 7 bases. The CDR3 is 16 residues long.

The table lists this clonotype with many counts. The CDR3, as DNA: TGTGCCAGCAGTTTGGCCGGGGTGGCCTACAATGAGCAGTTCTTC. Residues: CASSLAGVAYNEQFF. The chain links TRBV28 to TRBJ2-1; D possibly corresponds to TRBD2 (5 bases). With 3 bases removed from V and 2 bases from J, the gap between germline ends came to 11 bases. Germline loops: CDR1 MDHEN, CDR2 SYDVKM. The CDR3 is 15 amino acids.

This clonotype was seen many times. The chain uses TRBV29-1 and TRBJ2-3, with TRBD2 identical over 8 bases. Per the germline V gene, CDR1 is SQVTM and CDR2 is ANQGSEA. The CDR3 is 14 residues long. The ends lost 4 bases at V and 2 bases at J; junction bases unmatched: 5. The DNA of the CDR3 is TGCAGCGTTGGGGGAGCGGGAGCCACAGATACGCAGTATTTT. It codes for CSVGGAGATDTQYF.

This clonotype was seen ten or more times. The chain links TRBV28 to TRBJ2-3, with TRBD2 identical over 13 bases. J was trimmed by 4 bases and V by 6 bases; bases with no gene match: 7. Per germline, CDR1 MDHEN and CDR2 SYDVKM. The length of the CDR3 is 16 residues. CDR3 in DNA: TGTGCCAGCAGGGTCCGGACTAGCGGGAGACCAGATACGCAGTATTTT. Its protein is CASRVRTSGRPDTQYF. The variable domain in full, with the rest retrieved from reference TRBV28 and TRBJ2-3, is DVKVTQSSRYLVKRTGEKVFLECVQDMDHENMFWYRQDPGLGLRLIYFSYDVKMKEKGDIPEGYSVSREKKERFSLILESASTNQTSMYLCASRVRTSGRPDTQYFGPGTRLTVL.

This clonotype has at least ten counts. The chain combines TRBV5-4 with TRBJ2-1; 7 bases agree with TRBD2. After removal of 10 bases from V and 3 bases from J, the junction contained 7 bases not matched to a gene. The CDR3 has 13 amino acids. Germline assignment: CDR1 SGHNT and CDR2 YYREEE (reference sequence). The CDR3 reads CASGASGYNEQFF. The CDR3 nucleotides read TGTGCCTCCGGGGCTAGCGGCTACAATGAGCAGTTCTTC.

This clonotype was found many times. The rearrangement uses TRBV4-3 and TRBJ2-1, with TRBD1 matching 9 bases. V lost 2 bases to trimming and J lost 8 bases; unmatched junction nucleotides: 10. Germline V CDR1 and CDR2: LGHNA, YSLEER. There are 16 residues in the CDR3. CDR3 in amino acids: CASSQLTGQGFDEQFF. CDR3 sequence (DNA): TGCGCCAGCAGCCAACTTACGGGACAGGGTTTTGATGAGCAGTTCTTC.

There are many counts of this clonotype. The chain combines TRBV12-3 or TRBV12-4 with TRBJ1-1; D is possibly TRBD1 (5 bases). Trimming removed 6 bases at V and 0 bases at J, with 14 bases between. CDR3 size: 15 residues. The CDR3 protein is CASSMGEILNTEAFF. The CDR3 DNA reads TGTGCCAGCAGCATGGGGGAGATCTTGAACACTGAAGCTTTCTTT.

This clonotype was observed many times. The chain links TRBV2 to TRBJ2-3; 10 nucleotides align to TRBD2. Trimming took 10 bases from V and 2 from J; bases not matched to a gene: 12. Germline V gives CDR1 SNHLY, CDR2 FYNNEI. The CDR3 spans 16 residues. DNA for the CDR3: TGTGCCAACTCGCGGACTAGCGGTTTTCTCACAGATACGCAGTATTTT. The encoded protein is CANSRTSGFLTDTQYF.

Many counts were recorded for this clonotype. The CDR3 DNA reads as TGTGCCAGCTCACCAAGGACAGCCACCGGGGAGCTGTTTTTT. This translates into CASSPRTATGELFF. The V call is TRBV18, the J call TRBJ2-2, with D possibly TRBD1 on 6 matching bases. In germline, CDR1 is KGHSH, CDR2 LQKENI. Trimming shortened V by 2 bases and J by 4 bases, and 8 bases separated the two germline ends. This CDR3 has 14 amino acids.